This TCR beta chain was sequenced during a study of T cells in Graves' hyperthyroidism and ophthalmopathy. This CDR3 comprises 17 residues. The junction had 8 bases not matched to a gene; V was cut back by 8 bases and J by 0 bases. Germline values: CDR1 MDHEN, CDR2 SYDVKM. The source of the PBMCs was less than 12 ml of fresh peripheral blood. Amplified regions were TCR beta CDR3 sequences from RNA transcripts. The study used the HTBI primer set for a first-round RT-PCR of the TCR CDR3. TCRdb itself ran the multiplex PCR reads through MiXCR, one entry per CDR3 protein. The sample has roughly 380,000 distinct CDR3 sequences; 15% to 20% are singletons. This clonotype was picked up many times.

The sample was blood. The sequence was obtained from a woman aged 40 to 50 with Graves' ophthalmopathy. This chain connects TRBV28 to TRBJ2-6; 9 positions agree with TRBD2. This chain's CDR3 is CASVNSGSFSGANVLTF. CDR3 bases: TGTGCCAGCGTCAATAGCGGGAGTTTCTCTGGGGCCAACGTCCTGACTTTC. Drawing the rest from reference TRBV28 and TRBJ2-6, the complete variable domain is DVKVTQSSRYLVKRTGEKVFLECVQDMDHENMFWYRQDPGLGLRLIYFSYDVKMKEKGDIPEGYSVSREKKERFSLILESASTNQTSMYLCASVNSGSFSGANVLTFGAGSRLTVL.